These 21 T cell receptor beta chains share one sample of origin, sequenced in a study of T cells in Graves' hyperthyroidism and ophthalmopathy. There were TCR beta CDR3 regions amplified from RNA transcripts. Initially, a first-round RT-PCR of the TCR CDR3 employed the HTBI primer set. TCRdb re-analysed the multiplex PCR reads in MiXCR, keeping a single row per CDR3 protein. This table has fewer than 650,000 distinct CDR3 sequences, approximately 15% appearing once. Sequenced input: blood. The receptors here all came from a woman between 18 and 29 years old with Graves' ophthalmopathy.

This clonotype has a count of ten or more. J is TRBJ2-5 and V is TRBV24-1; D assignment may be TRBD1 or TRBD2 (5 bases each). V dropped 4 bases and J dropped 1 base, with 18 bases sitting between them. The CDR3 is made up of 17 amino acids. Germline lookup yields CDR1 KGHDR and CDR2 SFDVKD. The chain's CDR3 is CATSDALGTTAQETQYF. The DNA for the CDR3 is TGTGCCACCAGTGACGCCCTTGGGACGACAGCCCAAGAGACCCAGTACTTC.

This clonotype came up many times. J is TRBJ2-1 and V is TRBV28; the D is unclear. V was trimmed by 1 base and J by 0 bases, leaving 22 bases between them. The CDR3 is 20 residues long. Germline values: CDR1 MDHEN, CDR2 SYDVKM. The CDR3 region has the DNA TGTGCCAGCAGTTTATTCTTTAGACTCCAGGAAGGGTACTCCTACAATGAGCAGTTCTTC. Its translation is CASSLFFRLQEGYSYNEQFF.

The rearrangement uses TRBV6-2 or TRBV6-3 and TRBJ1-1; D is unclear. Germline CDR1 is MNHEY and CDR2 is SVGEGT. The CDR3 has 16 residues. Deletions cut 0 bases from V and 2 bases from J, with 13 bases between. The CDR3 coding sequence is TGTGCCAGCAGTTACTCAGCGGGATCCACAAACACTGAAGCTTTCTTT. It encodes CASSYSAGSTNTEAFF.

This clonotype was seen only a few times. The chain uses TRBV5-8 and TRBJ2-5; no definite D call. Germline V gene sequence: CDR1 SGHTS, CDR2 YDEGEE. CDR3 length: 14 residues. V was trimmed by 0 bases and J by 5 bases, leaving 11 bases between them. The CDR3 DNA sequence: TGTGCCAGCAGCTTGGCGTCATCGGCGGAGACCCAGTACTTC. The encoded protein is CASSLASSAETQYF.

The V call is TRBV19, the J call TRBJ2-2; the match to TRBD2 covers 11 bases. Losses at the gene ends were 6 bases for V and 7 bases for J; bases not matched to a gene: 13. The CDR3 has 17 residues. Germline CDR1 is LNHDA and CDR2 is SQIVND (reference sequence). The CDR3 coding sequence is TGTGCCAGTAGCCCGACAAAGACTAGCGGGACGGGCGGGGAGCTGTTTTTT. Its translation is CASSPTKTSGTGGELFF.

The rearrangement joins TRBV4-3 to TRBJ1-2, with D possibly matching TRBD1 (6 bases). Germline values: CDR1 LGHNA, CDR2 YSLEER. The CDR3 consists of 15 residues. V was pared by 4 bases and J by 3 bases, with 15 bases between. The CDR3 is CASSLGQSSHYGYTF. The CDR3 DNA is TGCGCCAGCAGCCTAGGACAGTCATCACACTATGGCTACACCTTC.

The table lists this clonotype with a count of one. DNA for the CDR3: TGTGCCAGCAGCTTAGTAGCGAGGGATACGCAGTATTTT. It yields the protein CASSLVARDTQYF. The chain couples TRBV7-2 to TRBJ2-3, with a tentative D call TRBD2 (5 bases). This CDR3 comprises 13 residues. Germline-derived CDR1 and CDR2 are SGHTA and FQGNSA. V lost 1 base and J 6 bases, leaving 8 bases between the germline ends. Complete variable domain (other parts from reference TRBV7-2 and TRBJ2-3): GAGVSQSPSNKVTEKGKDVELRCDPISGHTALYWYRQSLGQGLEFLIYFQGNSAPDKSGLPSDRFSAERTGGSVSTLTIQRTQQEDSAVYLCASSLVARDTQYFGPGTRLTVL.

This clonotype was seen repeatedly, ten times or more. This chain joins TRBV9 and TRBJ2-7; 8 bases are shared with TRBD1. Germline V gene sequence: CDR1 SGDLS, CDR2 YYNGEE. V lost 4 bases and J lost 3; bases outside the gene matches: 9. CDR3 length: 15 amino acids. The CDR3 protein is CASSPRDRPFYEQYF. In nucleotides, the CDR3 is TGTGCCAGCAGCCCCCGGGACAGGCCCTTCTACGAGCAGTACTTC.

The table lists this clonotype with a few counts. The chain employs TRBV5-5 and TRBJ1-5; 9 nucleotides agree with TRBD1. The junction had 5 bases not matched to a gene; V was cut back by 4 bases and J by 3 bases. Per the germline V gene, CDR1 is SGHKS and CDR2 is YYEKEE (reference sequence). The CDR3 length is 15 residues. This chain's CDR3 is CASSPQGANNQPQHF. The DNA of the CDR3 is TGTGCCAGCAGCCCACAGGGGGCGAACAATCAGCCCCAGCATTTT.

The chain links TRBV6-1 to TRBJ2-7, with TRBD1 matching 10 bases. Per the germline V gene, CDR1 is MNHNS and CDR2 is SASEGT. Germline trimming cut 5 bases from V and 2 bases from J; bases unmatched to any gene: 12. CDR3 size: 17 residues. The CDR3: CASSLLLGTGEAYEQYF. CDR3 DNA: TGTGCCAGCAGTCTCCTCCTTGGGACAGGGGAGGCCTACGAGCAGTACTTC.

This clonotype was picked up many times. This sequence joins TRBV28 and TRBJ2-1, with D possibly being TRBD1 (5 bases). The germline gives CDR1 MDHEN, CDR2 SYDVKM. V lost 3 bases and J lost 7, with 7 bases in between. The CDR3 loop spans 12 amino acids. In DNA, the CDR3 is TGTGCCAGCAGTTTCAGGACAAATGAGCAGTTCTTC. Residues: CASSFRTNEQFF.

Here the CDR3 reads CASTPSTYNEQFF. The CDR3 DNA follows: TGTGCCAGCACTCCAAGCACCTACAATGAGCAGTTCTTC. The chain couples TRBV6-2 or TRBV6-3 to TRBJ2-1; D ambiguous. The CDR3 runs to 13 residues. Trimming cost V 7 bases and J 2 bases, with 9 bases left between them. Germline CDR1 reads MNHEY; CDR2 reads SVGEGT.

This clonotype was seen more than once but under ten times. This sequence may be a read error, since a much larger clone differs from it by one base. The chain carries TRBV27 and TRBJ2-7; 8 bases align to TRBD2. Looked up from germline, CDR1 is MNHEY and CDR2 is SMNVEV (reference sequence). The CDR3 extends over 13 amino acids. The CDR3 protein is CAGSHGLAYEQYF. The CDR3 DNA is TGTGCCGGCAGTCACGGACTAGCTTACGAGCAGTACTTC.

The chain joins TRBV18 to TRBJ2-7; D might be TRBD2 (6 bases). Germline V lookup: CDR1 KGHSH, CDR2 LQKENI. V lost 5 bases and J 4 bases, leaving 18 bases between the germline ends. The CDR3 has 15 amino acids. CDR3 residues: CASSSTERGLYEQYF. In DNA form, the CDR3 reads TGTGCCAGCTCATCGACAGAAAGGGGACTTTACGAGCAGTACTTC.

This clonotype was observed at least ten times. The chain couples TRBV4-1 to TRBJ2-5; the D is unclear. Trimming stripped 3 bases from V and 5 bases from J, with 16 bases between. CDR3 length: 15 amino acids. Germline assignment: CDR1 MGHRA and CDR2 YSYEKL. This CDR3 reads CASSQLGASAETQYF. The DNA for the CDR3 is TGCGCCAGCAGCCAGCTAGGAGCATCGGCGGAGACCCAGTACTTC.

The chain links TRBV19 to TRBJ2-4, with 8 bases lining up with TRBD1. This CDR3 is built from 12 residues. CDR1 LNHDA and CDR2 SQIVND come from the germline V gene (reference sequence). With 5 bases clipped from V and 9 bases from J, the junction kept 3 bases outside the gene matches. The CDR3 sequence: CASSGQGFIQYF. The CDR3 DNA follows: TGTGCCAGTAGTGGACAGGGCTTCATTCAGTACTTC.

The chain couples TRBV9 to TRBJ2-2; 11 nucleotides align to TRBD2. The germline V gene has CDR1 SGDLS and CDR2 YYNGEE. The CDR3 runs 15 residues. The V segment lost 7 bases and the J segment 4 bases; nucleotides outside the gene matches: 6. The CDR3 region is CASRRLAGSTGELFF. The CDR3 DNA is TGTGCCAGCCGGCGACTAGCGGGAAGCACCGGGGAGCTGTTTTTT.

Many counts were recorded for this clonotype. The chain uses TRBV7-2 and TRBJ1-3; D gene unclear. V was clipped by 2 bases and J by 0 bases, with 8 bases between them. The germline gives CDR1 SGHTA, CDR2 FQGNSA. This CDR3 comprises 15 residues. CDR3 coding DNA: TGTGCCAGCAGCTTAACAGTTATCTCTGGAAACACCATATATTTT. Translation gives CASSLTVISGNTIYF.

This clonotype appeared a few times. V usage is TRBV28 and J usage is TRBJ1-2, with 7 bases fitting TRBD1. This CDR3 contains 15 residues. Germline V gene lookup returns CDR1 MDHEN and CDR2 SYDVKM. V trimming: 2 bases; J trimming: 4 bases; junction bases outside the gene matches: 7. The CDR3 here is CASSLGEGAPYGYTF. The DNA for the CDR3 is TGTGCCAGCAGTTTAGGAGAGGGGGCACCCTATGGCTACACCTTC.

The V and J genes are TRBV14 and TRBJ1-3; D call uncertain. This CDR3 spans 15 amino acids. Germline CDR1 SGHDN, CDR2 FVKESK. The V end was cut by 0 bases, the J end by 4 bases, with 10 bases between. The chain's CDR3 is CASSQDRNNGNTIYF. CDR3 bases: TGTGCCAGCAGCCAAGATCGGAATAACGGAAACACCATATATTTT. The full variable domain, completed using reference TRBV14 and TRBJ1-3, is EAGVTQFPSHSVIEKGQTVTLRCDPISGHDNLYWYRRVMGKEIKFLLHFVKESKQDESGMPNNRFLAERTGGTYSTLKVQPAELEDSGVYFCASSQDRNNGNTIYFGEGSWLTVV.

This clonotype has a count of ten or more. The chain couples TRBV7-2 to TRBJ1-2, with D perhaps matching TRBD1 (5 bases). With 5 bases removed from V and 3 bases from J, the gap between germline ends came to 13 bases. CDR1 and CDR2 (germline): SGHTA, FQGNSA. The CDR3 is 14 amino acids. The CDR3 spells CASSPGGTDYGYTF. CDR3 sequence (DNA): TGTGCCAGCAGCCCCGGGGGGACTGACTATGGCTACACCTTC. The full variable domain, with the rest looked up from reference TRBV7-2 and TRBJ1-2, is GAGVSQSPSNKVTEKGKDVELRCDPISGHTALYWYRQSLGQGLEFLIYFQGNSAPDKSGLPSDRFSAERTGGSVSTLTIQRTQQEDSAVYLCASSPGGTDYGYTFGSGTRLTVV.